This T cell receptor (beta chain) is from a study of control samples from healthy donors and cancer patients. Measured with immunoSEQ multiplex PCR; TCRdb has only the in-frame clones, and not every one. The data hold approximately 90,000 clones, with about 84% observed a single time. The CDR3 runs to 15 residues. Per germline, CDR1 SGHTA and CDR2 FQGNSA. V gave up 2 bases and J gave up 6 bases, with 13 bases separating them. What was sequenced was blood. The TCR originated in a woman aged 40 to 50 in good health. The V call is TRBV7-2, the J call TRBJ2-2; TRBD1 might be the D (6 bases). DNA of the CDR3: TGTGCCAGCAGCTTACTAGGCAGGGGTGCCGGGGAGCTGTTTTTT. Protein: CASSLLGRGAGELFF.